The 20 T cell receptor beta chains below all came from one sample that was sequenced in a study of beta chain features in type 1 diabetes. The entirety of the isolated RNA underwent reverse transcription, so expressed TCRB transcripts were sequenced. Profiled with immunoSEQ multiplex PCR; TCRdb holds only in-frame clones, not every one. The table includes some 150,000 clones, around 51% detected once. What was sequenced was Tregs from blood. The receptors come from a man in his late teens or twenties in good health.

This clone has a single count. The V call is TRBV14, the J call TRBJ2-7; the D is unclear. V was clipped by 0 bases and J by 13 bases, with 22 bases between them. The CDR3 runs to 15 residues. Germline V gene sequence: CDR1 SGHDN, CDR2 FVKESK. CDR3 protein: CASSQDLAARQSLYF. As DNA, the CDR3 is TGTGCCAGCAGCCAAGATCTTGCCGCCAGGCAATCCCTCTACTTC.

There are a few counts of this clone. V is TRBV5-6 and J is TRBJ2-1; 11 bases align to TRBD1. The germline V gene has CDR1 SGHDT and CDR2 YYEEEE. The trim removed 3 bases at V and 7 bases at J, leaving 6 bases unmatched. The CDR3 sequence is 15 residues long. CDR3 loop: CASSSTGQGGNEQFF. CDR3 coding DNA: TGTGCCAGCAGCTCAACGGGACAGGGGGGGAATGAGCAGTTCTTC.

The chain joins TRBV5-4 to TRBJ2-5; D unclear. Deletions cut 0 bases from V and 5 bases from J, with 11 bases between. Germline V gene lookup returns CDR1 SGHNT and CDR2 YYREEE (reference sequence). The CDR3 loop spans 14 amino acids. The CDR3 sequence: CASSLGSGGETQYF. The DNA of the CDR3 is TGTGCCAGCAGCTTGGGTTCGGGTGGTGAGACCCAGTACTTC.

The sample holds a few counts of this clone. The rearrangement links TRBV21-1 to TRBJ2-7; the table's TRBD2 call for D was not verified on the DNA. TRBV21-1 has pseudogene status. This CDR3 contains 17 residues. The CDR3, as DNA: TGTGCCAGCAGCGACCATAGATCCCACGGGGAAGCCTACGAGCAGTACTTC. Protein product: CASSDHRSHGEAYEQYF.

This clone occurred a few times. The chain uses TRBV30 and TRBJ2-7; no clear D gene. This CDR3 has 13 residues. The germline V gene has CDR1 GTSNPN and CDR2 SVGIG (reference sequence). V gave up 3 bases and J gave up 0 bases, with 9 bases separating them. The CDR3 spells CAWRNSNSYEQYF. CDR3 DNA sequence: TGTGCCTGGAGGAACAGTAACTCCTACGAGCAGTACTTC.

The J gene is TRBJ1-5, the V gene TRBV30; D gene unclear. Trimming removed 2 bases from V and 6 bases from J, with 11 bases in between. The CDR3 extends over 13 amino acids. Germline assignment: CDR1 GTSNPN and CDR2 SVGIG (reference sequence). The CDR3 is CAWSWSYAQPQHF. CDR3 in DNA: TGTGCCTGGAGTTGGAGTTACGCTCAGCCCCAGCATTTT.

A note on this clone: One junction end disagrees with the germline gene, perhaps due to a read error. Other DNA sequences in the same sample also yield this CDR3. The V and J genes are TRBV18 and TRBJ2-7; 12 positions match TRBD2. Germline CDR1 is KGHSH and CDR2 is LQKENI. The CDR3 totals 15 residues. CDR3 in DNA: TGCGCCAGCTCACCATGGACTAGCGGGACCCACGAGCAGTACTTC. Its translation: CASSPWTSGTHEQYF.

This clone was picked up a small number of times. The chain couples TRBV4-2 to TRBJ2-1; 14 nucleotides align to TRBD2. Trimming at V came to 0 bases and at J to 7 bases, leaving 8 bases not matched to a gene. The V gene's germline CDR1 is LGHNA and CDR2 YNFKEQ. The CDR3 is 18 amino acids. CDR3 sequence (DNA): TGTGCCAGCAGCCAAGAGACTAGCGGGGGGGCTGTTCAGAATGAGCAGTTCTTC. Protein product: CASSQETSGGAVQNEQFF.

This clone appeared a few times. The CDR3 sequence: CAISDYRDTTYEQYF. The DNA of the CDR3 is TGTGCCATCAGTGACTACCGGGACACAACCTACGAGCAGTACTTC. The chain joins TRBV10-3 to TRBJ2-7; tentatively, D is TRBD1 (6 bases). The CDR3 is 15 residues long. Deletions cut 3 bases from V and 2 bases from J, with 14 bases between. From germline, CDR1 is ENHRY and CDR2 SYGVKD.

The rearrangement links TRBV5-4 to TRBJ2-2, with TRBD1 matching over 9 bases. The CDR3 consists of 13 residues. Germline V CDR1 and CDR2: SGHNT, YYREEE (reference sequence). Trimming removed 9 bases from V and 6 bases from J; junction bases left unmatched: 6. CDR3: CATSGQGSGELFF. The CDR3 nucleotides read TGTGCCACCTCGGGACAGGGTTCCGGGGAGCTGTTTTTT.

The sample holds a few counts of this clone. V usage is TRBV6-1 and J usage is TRBJ2-2; a possible D gene is TRBD1 (6 bases). The V gene lost 6 bases and the J gene lost 6 bases, with 11 bases spanning the gap. This CDR3 contains 13 residues. Germline V gene data show CDR1 as MNHNS and CDR2 as SASEGT. CDR3 sequence (DNA): TGTGCCAGCAGCCCGCAGGGGCCCGGGGAGCTGTTTTTT. Its protein product is CASSPQGPGELFF.

This clone was seen a handful of times. The gene calls are TRBV29-1 and TRBJ1-1, with D perhaps matching TRBD1 (6 bases). CDR3 size: 14 residues. V was clipped by 7 bases and J by 7 bases, with 22 bases between them. Germline V CDR1 and CDR2: SQVTM, ANQGSEA. In DNA form, the CDR3 reads TGCAGCGCCGGTCTGCTCCAGGGGAACCTTGAAGCTTTCTTT. This gives the protein CSAGLLQGNLEAFF. Full variable domain (rest looked up from reference TRBV29-1 and TRBJ1-1): SAVISQKPSRDICQRGTSLTIQCQVDSQVTMMFWYRQQPGQSLTLIATANQGSEATYESGFVIDKFPISRPNLTFSTLTVSNMSPEDSSIYLCSAGLLQGNLEAFFGQGTRLTVV.

The chain links TRBV7-9 to TRBJ2-7; D is perhaps TRBD1 (6 bases). This CDR3 has 17 residues. Per germline, CDR1 SEHNR and CDR2 FQNEAQ (reference sequence). Trimming cost V 1 base and J 5 bases, with 21 bases left between them. The CDR3: CASSLEWTGRGSHEQYF. The CDR3 DNA is TGTGCCAGCAGCTTAGAGTGGACGGGCAGGGGATCCCACGAGCAGTACTTC.

This chain links TRBV6-6 with TRBJ2-5; 8 bases fit TRBD1. J was trimmed by 9 bases and V by 2 bases; bases with no gene match: 11. Germline V gene data show CDR1 as MNHNY and CDR2 as SVGAGI (reference sequence). The CDR3 runs 15 residues. The CDR3 protein is CASSYGQGKRRAQYF. The CDR3, as DNA: TGTGCCAGCAGTTACGGACAGGGTAAACGACGGGCCCAGTACTTC.

This clone appeared a few times. V gene TRBV28 combines with J gene TRBJ2-7; D unresolved. Trimming took 2 bases from V and 3 from J, leaving 11 bases between them. The CDR3 runs to 14 residues. Germline V CDR1 and CDR2: MDHEN, SYDVKM. The CDR3 is CASSLPLFFYEQYF. CDR3 DNA: TGTGCCAGCAGTTTACCACTTTTCTTCTACGAGCAGTACTTC.

The chain combines TRBV18 with TRBJ1-5, with 11 bases lining up with TRBD1. In germline, CDR1 is KGHSH, CDR2 LQKENI. The J segment lost 5 bases and the V segment lost 3 bases, leaving 6 bases of the junction unmatched. The CDR3 totals 16 residues. Written as DNA, the CDR3 is TGTGCCAGCTCACCTCCCCGGACAGGGGGCGATCAGCCCCAGCATTTT. This codes for CASSPPRTGGDQPQHF.

This chain connects TRBV5-1 to TRBJ2-5; 14 bases are shared with TRBD2. The J call may not be correct, given that the DNA end is closer to TRBJ2-7. This CDR3 is 15 amino acids long. Germline V gene data show CDR1 as SGHRS and CDR2 as YFSETQ. Here the CDR3 DNA reads TGCGCCAGCAGCTCGGGACTAGCGGGGGCCTACGAGCAGTACTTC. Its translation is CASSSGLAGAYEQYF.

The V call is TRBV10-2, the J call TRBJ2-7; D ambiguous. V lost 4 bases, J lost 4 bases, and 8 bases lay in between. This CDR3 spans 12 amino acids. The germline V gene has CDR1 WSHSY and CDR2 SAAADI. Here the CDR3 reads CASSAISYEQYF. CDR3 coding DNA: TGCGCCAGCAGTGCGATCAGTTACGAGCAGTACTTC.

This chain's CDR3 is CASSEWQGWEKLFF. The CDR3 nucleotides are TGTGCCAGCAGTGAATGGCAGGGGTGGGAAAAACTGTTTTTT. V usage is TRBV25-1 and J usage is TRBJ1-4, with D possibly matching TRBD1 (6 bases). V was trimmed by 1 base and J by 8 bases, leaving 11 bases between them. CDR1 MGHDK and CDR2 SYGVNS come from the germline V gene. The CDR3 is 14 amino acids.

The genes are TRBV7-2 and TRBJ2-5, with TRBD2 identical over 8 bases. The tail of the sequence fits TRBJ2-7 better, so the J call may be wrong. The CDR3 is 13 residues long. CDR1 is SGHTA, CDR2 FQGNSA, per germline. The CDR3 nucleotides are TGTGCCAGCAGCTCACTAGCGGCCTACGAGCAGTACTTC. It translates to CASSSLAAYEQYF.